The text below deals with one T cell receptor beta chain. Other nucleotide sequences from this sample produce the same CDR3. The source of the sample is a study of control samples from healthy donors and cancer patients. The CDR3 loop spans 14 amino acids. V lost 2 bases to trimming and J lost 1 base, with 9 bases between them. Germline CDR1 and CDR2: SGHDT and YYEEEE. The assay was immunoSEQ multiplex PCR, and TCRdb's table has in-frame clones only and misses some. In the table there are around 92,000 clones, roughly four fifths of which are singletons. Sequencing was performed on blood. The clonotype originates from a man aged 55 to 70 in good health. This chain links TRBV5-6 with TRBJ1-1; D ambiguous. CDR3 region: CASSLEWGNTEAFF. In DNA, the CDR3 is TGTGCCAGCAGCTTAGAATGGGGGAACACTGAAGCTTTCTTT.